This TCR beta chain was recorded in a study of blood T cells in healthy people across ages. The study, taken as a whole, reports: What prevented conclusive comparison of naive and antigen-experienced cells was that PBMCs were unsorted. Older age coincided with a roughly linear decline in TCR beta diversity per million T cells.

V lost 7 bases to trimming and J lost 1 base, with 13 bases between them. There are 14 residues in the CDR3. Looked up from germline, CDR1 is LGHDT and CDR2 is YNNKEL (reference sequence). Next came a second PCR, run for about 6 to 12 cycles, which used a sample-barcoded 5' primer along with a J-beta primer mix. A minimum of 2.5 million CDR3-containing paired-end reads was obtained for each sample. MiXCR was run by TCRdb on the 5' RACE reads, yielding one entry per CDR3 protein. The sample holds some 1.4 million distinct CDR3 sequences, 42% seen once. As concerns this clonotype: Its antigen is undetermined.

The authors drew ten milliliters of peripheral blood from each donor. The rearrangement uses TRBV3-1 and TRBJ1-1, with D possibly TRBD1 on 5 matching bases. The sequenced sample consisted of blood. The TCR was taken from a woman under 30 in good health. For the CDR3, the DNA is TGTGCCAGCACACCCGGGACGGCGAACACTGAAGCTTTCTTT. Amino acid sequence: CASTPGTANTEAFF.